The 3 T cell receptor beta chains below were found in one sample sequenced in a study of shared clonotypes between healthy human individuals. This table comes from immunoSEQ multiplex PCR, and its TCRdb copy is limited to in-frame clones, with some not included. The table shows about 580,000 clones, with roughly 98% occurring only once. Naive CD8 cells, CD45RO-negative and positively selected for CCR7, excluded terminally differentiated effector memory CD45RA+ cells. Sequenced input: naive CD8+ T cells sorted from blood. The source of these receptors is a man aged 25 to 40 in good health.

The chain recombines TRBV27 with TRBJ2-7, with TRBD2 identical over 7 bases. Looked up from germline, CDR1 is MNHEY and CDR2 is SMNVEV (reference sequence). The CDR3 is 15 amino acids. Unmatched junction bases numbered 4, after V lost 2 bases and J lost 0 bases. CDR3 protein: CASSLERTSSYEQYF. CDR3 bases: TGTGCCAGCAGTTTAGAACGGACTAGCTCCTACGAGCAGTACTTC.

Worth noting for this clone: Other DNA variants within this sample encode the same CDR3. The gene calls are TRBV7-9 and TRBJ2-7; 13 nucleotides match TRBD2. This CDR3 has 14 amino acids. Germline V gene data show CDR1 as SEHNR and CDR2 as FQNEAQ (reference sequence). The ends lost 3 bases at V and 5 bases at J; junction bases unmatched: 1. The CDR3 nucleotides read TGTGCCAGCAGCTTGACTAGCGGGAGGAACGAGCAGTACTTC. This sequence encodes CASSLTSGRNEQYF.

The chain employs TRBV15 and TRBJ2-5; the D gene is possibly TRBD1 (6 bases). Trimming took off 4 bases at V and 1 base at J, with 10 bases between the two ends. Germline values: CDR1 LNHNV, CDR2 YYDKDF (reference sequence). This CDR3 has 14 residues. The CDR3: CATSTGQFQETQYF. The CDR3 DNA reads as TGTGCCACCAGCACGGGACAATTCCAAGAGACCCAGTACTTC. The entire variable domain, with the rest obtained from reference TRBV15 and TRBJ2-5, is as follows: DAMVIQNPRYQVTQFGKPVTLSCSQTLNHNVMYWYQQKSSQAPKLLFHYYDKDFNNEADTPDNFQSRRPNTSFCFLDIRSPGLGDTAMYLCATSTGQFQETQYFGPGTRLLVL.